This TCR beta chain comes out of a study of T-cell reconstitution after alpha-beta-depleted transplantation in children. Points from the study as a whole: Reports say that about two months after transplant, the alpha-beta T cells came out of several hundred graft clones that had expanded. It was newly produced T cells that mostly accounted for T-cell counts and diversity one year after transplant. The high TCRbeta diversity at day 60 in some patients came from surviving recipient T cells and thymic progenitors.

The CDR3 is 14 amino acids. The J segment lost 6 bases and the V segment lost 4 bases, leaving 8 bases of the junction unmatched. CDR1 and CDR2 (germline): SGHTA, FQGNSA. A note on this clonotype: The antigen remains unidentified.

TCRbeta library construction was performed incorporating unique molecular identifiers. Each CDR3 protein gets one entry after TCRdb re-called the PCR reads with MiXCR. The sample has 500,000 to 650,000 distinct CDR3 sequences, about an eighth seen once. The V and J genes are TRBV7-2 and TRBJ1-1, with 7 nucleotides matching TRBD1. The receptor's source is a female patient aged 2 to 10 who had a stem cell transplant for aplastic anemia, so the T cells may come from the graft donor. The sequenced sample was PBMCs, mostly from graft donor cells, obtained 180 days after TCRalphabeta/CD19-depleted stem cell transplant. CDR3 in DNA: TGTGCCAGCAGCTCCTCACAGGGGCGGCCTGAAGCTTTCTTT. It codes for CASSSSQGRPEAFF.